A single sample is the source of the 22 T cell receptor beta chains below, sequenced in a study of blood T cell repertoires in COVID-19 (dated by TCRdb to 2020 to 2022). To prepare the library, the immunoSEQ multiplex PCR assay was applied. This is the immuneACCESS table as TCRdb keeps it, with only in-frame sequences that have V and J called. A part of the clones is gone; compared with another copy, unresolved V genes explain less than half, and the rest is unexplained. Present in this sample are just over 65,000 clones, just over 85% of which were seen just once. Clones ranked in the top ten supply about 8% of the sample. Material for sequencing was peripheral blood. The receptors originated from a man younger than 40 with acute or convalescent COVID-19.

The chain uses TRBV4-3 and TRBJ2-7; possibly TRBD2 for D (5 bases). CDR1 and CDR2 from the germline V gene are LGHNA and YSLEER. V dropped 0 bases and J dropped 4 bases, with 10 bases sitting between them. This CDR3 is built from 14 residues. The CDR3 loop is CASSQDVGGYEQYF. The CDR3 DNA is TGCGCCAGCAGCCAAGACGTCGGAGGATACGAGCAGTACTTC.

The genes are TRBV3-1 (or the pseudogene TRBV3-2) and TRBJ2-3, with 7 bases aligning to TRBD2. From germline, CDR1 is LGHDT and CDR2 YNNKEL (reference sequence). The CDR3 has 16 residues. The ends lost 4 bases at V and 2 bases at J; junction bases unmatched: 9. This chain's CDR3 is CASSRVASGATDTQYF. The CDR3, as DNA: TGTGCCAGCAGCCGCGTGGCTAGCGGAGCCACAGATACGCAGTATTTT.

The V and J genes are TRBV6-5 and TRBJ1-2; D gene unclear. Trimming stripped 0 bases from V and 4 bases from J, with 9 bases between. Germline values: CDR1 MNHEY, CDR2 SVGAGI. The CDR3 is 14 residues long. CDR3 loop: CASSYSRGFYGYTF. In DNA form, the CDR3 reads TGTGCCAGCAGTTACTCGAGAGGGTTCTATGGCTACACCTTC.

The chain is built from TRBV4-2 and TRBJ2-3, with D possibly matching TRBD2 (6 bases). This CDR3 has 15 residues. Germline lookup yields CDR1 LGHNA and CDR2 YNFKEQ. V lost 2 bases and J 2 bases, leaving 11 bases between the germline ends. The CDR3 protein is CASSQNAGNTDTQYF. The CDR3 region has the DNA TGTGCCAGCAGCCAAAACGCGGGGAACACAGATACGCAGTATTTT.

The rearrangement links TRBV3-1 (or the pseudogene TRBV3-2) to TRBJ1-1; no clear D. V gave up 4 bases and J gave up 3 bases, with 6 bases separating them. This CDR3 contains 12 residues. Germline values: CDR1 LGHDT, CDR2 YNNKEL (reference sequence). CDR3 loop: CASSPGYTEAFF. The CDR3 DNA reads as TGTGCCAGCAGCCCAGGATACACTGAAGCTTTCTTT.

This sequence joins TRBV7-9 and TRBJ1-6, with 7 bases fitting TRBD1. V was pared by 3 bases and J by 15 bases, with 17 bases of the junction left unmatched. Per germline, CDR1 SEHNR and CDR2 FQNEAQ (reference sequence). This CDR3 is built from 16 residues. CDR3 DNA: TGTGCCAGCAGCTTGGGTACAGGGGACAATTCGTTTCTCCTCCACTTT. Protein sequence: CASSLGTGDNSFLLHF.

The V call is TRBV7-3, the J call TRBJ1-6, with D possibly being TRBD1 (6 bases). The CDR3 runs 18 residues. CDR1 and CDR2 (germline): SGHTA, FQGTGA. Trimming left V 6 bases short and J 8 bases short, with 26 bases between. CDR3 nucleotides: TGTGCCAGCAGGACACAGGGTTGGGTAATAGGTACCTATTCACCCCTCCACTTT. Encoded protein: CASRTQGWVIGTYSPLHF.

J is TRBJ2-1 and V is TRBV7-2; 12 positions agree with TRBD2. Trimming took 5 bases from V and 9 from J; bases not matched to a gene: 8. CDR1 and CDR2 from the germline V gene are SGHTA and FQGNSA. The CDR3 is made up of 15 amino acids. The CDR3 DNA sequence: TGTGCCAGCAGCCCCGCTAGCGGGAGGGCCGTTGAGCAGTTCTTC. It encodes CASSPASGRAVEQFF.

V and J are TRBV10-2 and TRBJ2-1; 8 bases match TRBD2. Germline CDR1 reads WSHSY; CDR2 reads SAAADI. J lost 3 bases, V lost 5 bases, and 6 bases had no gene match. CDR3 size: 15 residues. In nucleotides, the CDR3 is TGCGCCAGCAGTCACAGCGGGAGTATCTACAATGAGCAGTTCTTC. Translated, it gives CASSHSGSIYNEQFF.

This chain connects TRBV4-1 to TRBJ2-6; D remains ambiguous. Germline CDR1 is MGHRA and CDR2 is YSYEKL. CDR3 length: 14 residues. V was clipped by 4 bases and J by 4 bases, with 8 bases between them. In DNA, the CDR3 is TGCGCCAGCAGCCTACTAACAGGGGCCAACGTCCTGACTTTC. Translation gives CASSLLTGANVLTF.

The chain links TRBV2 to TRBJ2-2; no clear D gene. CDR3 length: 10 amino acids. Per the germline V gene, CDR1 is SNHLY and CDR2 is FYNNEI. The germline V and J ends were trimmed by 8 bases and 6 bases, with 4 bases remaining between them. CDR3 DNA: TGTGCCAGCTACTCCGGGGAGCTGTTTTTT. Residues: CASYSGELFF.

CDR3 DNA sequence: TGTGCCAGCAGGGCACCAGGGGACACTGAAGCTTTCTTT. It is translated as CASRAPGDTEAFF. The chain joins TRBV9 to TRBJ1-1, with a weak D call TRBD1 (6 bases). In germline, CDR1 is SGDLS, CDR2 YYNGEE. V dropped 5 bases and J dropped 3 bases, with 11 bases sitting between them. This CDR3 contains 13 residues. The complete variable domain, with remaining parts taken from reference TRBV9 and TRBJ1-1, reads DSGVTQTPKHLITATGQRVTLRCSPRSGDLSVYWYQQSLDQGLQFLIQYYNGEERAKGNILERFSAQQFPDLHSELNLSSLELGDSALYFCASRAPGDTEAFFGQGTRLTVV.

The chain couples TRBV20-1 to TRBJ1-1; possible D gene TRBD1, 6 bases. The ends were cut back, 3 bases at V and 4 bases at J, with 15 bases in the middle. Germline CDR1 and CDR2: DFQATT and SNEGSKA (reference sequence). The CDR3 spans 14 residues. In DNA form, the CDR3 reads TGCAGTGCTAGTCCGCCGGACAGCCTCACTGAAGCTTTCTTT. Protein: CSASPPDSLTEAFF.

The chain links TRBV5-1 to TRBJ2-7; TRBD2 matches 8 bases. The germline gives CDR1 SGHRS, CDR2 YFSETQ. Trimming cost V 2 bases and J 4 bases; bases outside gene matches: 2. CDR3 length: 13 residues. The DNA of the CDR3 is TGCGCCAGCAGCTTAGCTAGCGGGTACGAGCAGTACTTC. Translated, it gives CASSLASGYEQYF. Full variable domain (remainder filled in from reference TRBV5-1 and TRBJ2-7): KAGVTQTPRYLIKTRGQQVTLSCSPISGHRSVSWYQQTPGQGLQFLFEYFSETQRNKGNFPGRFSGRQFSNSRSEMNVSTLELGDSALYLCASSLASGYEQYFGPGTRLTVT.

This chain uses TRBV11-2 with TRBJ1-1; the D is unclear. V lost 1 base and J 1 base, leaving 4 bases between the germline ends. The CDR3 spans 13 residues. Per the germline V gene, CDR1 is SGHAT and CDR2 is FQNNGV. The chain's CDR3 is CASSLGPNTEAFF. The CDR3 region has the DNA TGTGCCAGCAGCTTAGGGCCGAACACTGAAGCTTTCTTT.

This chain connects TRBV28 to TRBJ2-1; perhaps TRBD1 as D (6 bases). This CDR3 has 13 residues. Trimming took 6 bases from V and 6 from J, leaving 12 bases between them. The germline gives CDR1 MDHEN, CDR2 SYDVKM. The CDR3 here is CASSEAGVNEQFF. The CDR3 DNA sequence: TGTGCCAGCAGCGAGGCAGGGGTCAATGAGCAGTTCTTC.

The chain uses TRBV4-1 and TRBJ2-3; possibly TRBD2 for D (6 bases). Trimming left V 1 base short and J 8 bases short, with 7 bases between. This CDR3 is built from 12 residues. Germline V gene data show CDR1 as MGHRA and CDR2 as YSYEKL. The CDR3 region is CASSQAGGTQYF. The CDR3 DNA follows: TGCGCCAGCAGCCAAGCCGGGGGTACGCAGTATTTT.

This chain joins TRBV7-3 and TRBJ2-7, with TRBD2 as a possible D gene (5 bases). There are 15 residues in the CDR3. V was cut by 2 bases and J by 4 bases, with 15 bases left in between. Per germline, CDR1 SGHTA and CDR2 FQGTGA. In nucleotides, the CDR3 is TGTGCCAGCAGCTTATCCGTACTAGAATATTACGAGCAGTACTTC. It specifies CASSLSVLEYYEQYF. The full variable domain, with the rest looked up from reference TRBV7-3 and TRBJ2-7, is GAGVSQTPSNKVTEKGKYVELRCDPISGHTALYWYRQSLGQGPEFLIYFQGTGAADDSGLPNDRFFAVRPEGSVSTLKIQRTERGDSAVYLCASSLSVLEYYEQYFGPGTRLTVT.

V usage is TRBV7-2 and J usage is TRBJ2-4; TRBD2 aligns across 8 bases. V shed 2 bases and J 4 bases; nucleotides not matched to a gene: 1. This CDR3 region has 14 residues. Germline loops: CDR1 SGHTA, CDR2 FQGNSA. For the CDR3, the DNA is TGTGCCAGCAGCTTATTAGCGGGAAAAAACATTCAGTACTTC. It is translated as CASSLLAGKNIQYF.

The rearrangement links TRBV19 to TRBJ2-3; the D is unclear. The CDR3 runs to 15 residues. Germline assignment: CDR1 LNHDA and CDR2 SQIVND (reference sequence). The ends were cut back, 5 bases at V and 0 bases at J, with 12 bases in the middle. In nucleotides, the CDR3 is TGTGCCAGTAGTTTCCAGACTCCTAGCACAGATACGCAGTATTTT. Translating it yields CASSFQTPSTDTQYF.

The genes are TRBV28 and TRBJ1-5; no clear D gene. The V and J ends lost 6 bases and 7 bases respectively, with 13 bases between them. CDR3 size: 13 residues. Germline CDR1 MDHEN, CDR2 SYDVKM. CDR3 amino acids: CASSLLLQQPQHF. Written as DNA, the CDR3 is TGTGCCAGCAGCCTCCTCTTACAGCAGCCCCAGCATTTT.

The chain combines TRBV6-5 with TRBJ2-2, with 12 positions matching TRBD2. This CDR3 has 15 amino acids. The V segment lost 7 bases and the J segment 5 bases; nucleotides outside the gene matches: 5. Germline lookup yields CDR1 MNHEY and CDR2 SVGAGI. The CDR3 sequence is CASIRGTSGTGELFF. CDR3 nucleotide sequence: TGTGCCAGCATTCGCGGGACTAGCGGGACCGGGGAGCTGTTTTTT.